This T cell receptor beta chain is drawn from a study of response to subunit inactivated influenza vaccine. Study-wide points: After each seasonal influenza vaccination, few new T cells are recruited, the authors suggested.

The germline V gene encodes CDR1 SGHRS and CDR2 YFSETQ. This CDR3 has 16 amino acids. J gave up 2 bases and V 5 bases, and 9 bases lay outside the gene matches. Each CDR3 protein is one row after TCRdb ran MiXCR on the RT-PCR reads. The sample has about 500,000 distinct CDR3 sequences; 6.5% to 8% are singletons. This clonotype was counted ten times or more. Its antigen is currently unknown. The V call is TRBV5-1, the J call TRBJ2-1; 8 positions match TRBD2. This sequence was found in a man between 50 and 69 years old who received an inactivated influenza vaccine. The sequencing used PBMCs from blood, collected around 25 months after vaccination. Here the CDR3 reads CASRGNAGGAYNEQFF. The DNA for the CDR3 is TGCGCCAGCAGGGGTAATGCGGGGGGCGCCTACAATGAGCAGTTCTTC.